This T cell receptor (beta chain) was observed in a study of blood T cell repertoires in COVID-19. Whole-study context: From T cells, B-cell-depleted T cells, or PBMCs came the material, which was cDNA or gDNA.

Original processing methods: Estimation of nucleated cell counts was performed using reference gene primer amplification. Profiled with immunoSEQ multiplex PCR; TCRdb holds only in-frame clones, not every one. V and J calls and clone size are as listed in that table; D and trimming were resolved from the DNA. The top ten hold 0.8% to 0.9% of the sample, which has approximately 500,000 clones, 85% to 90% seen once. The germline gives CDR1 SGHAT, CDR2 FQNNGV. This CDR3 comprises 14 residues. With 5 bases clipped from V and 8 bases from J, the junction kept 6 bases outside the gene matches. The sample was peripheral blood. The genes are TRBV11-2 and TRBJ2-1, with 10 bases matching TRBD2. The sequence came from a young man with COVID-19, enrolled during active disease. Written as DNA, the CDR3 is TGTGCCAGCAGCCAAAAGCGGGGGGGCTATGAGCAGTTCTTC. Amino acids: CASSQKRGGYEQFF. The full variable domain, its missing parts supplied by reference TRBV11-2 and TRBJ2-1, is EAGVAQSPRYKIIEKRQSVAFWCNPISGHATLYWYQQILGQGPKLLIQFQNNGVVDDSQLPKDRFSAERLKGVDSTLKIQPAKLEDSAVYLCASSQKRGGYEQFFGPGTRLTVL.